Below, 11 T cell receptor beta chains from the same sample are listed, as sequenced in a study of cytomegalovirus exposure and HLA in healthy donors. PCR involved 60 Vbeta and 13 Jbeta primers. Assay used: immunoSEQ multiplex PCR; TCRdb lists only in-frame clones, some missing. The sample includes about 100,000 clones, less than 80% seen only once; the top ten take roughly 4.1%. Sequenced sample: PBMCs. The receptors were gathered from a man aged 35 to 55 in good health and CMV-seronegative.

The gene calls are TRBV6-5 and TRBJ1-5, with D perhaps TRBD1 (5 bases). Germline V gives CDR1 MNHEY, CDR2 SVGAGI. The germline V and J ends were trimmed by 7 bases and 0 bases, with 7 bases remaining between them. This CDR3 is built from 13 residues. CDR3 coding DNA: TGTGCCAGCACCGACAGTAGCAATCAGCCCCAGCATTTT. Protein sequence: CASTDSSNQPQHF.

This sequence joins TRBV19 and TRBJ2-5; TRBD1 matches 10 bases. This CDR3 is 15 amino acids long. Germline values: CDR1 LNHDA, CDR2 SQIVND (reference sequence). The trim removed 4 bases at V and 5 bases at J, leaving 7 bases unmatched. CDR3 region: CASSNRQGAGETQYF. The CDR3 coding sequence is TGTGCCAGTAGTAATCGACAGGGGGCAGGGGAGACCCAGTACTTC.

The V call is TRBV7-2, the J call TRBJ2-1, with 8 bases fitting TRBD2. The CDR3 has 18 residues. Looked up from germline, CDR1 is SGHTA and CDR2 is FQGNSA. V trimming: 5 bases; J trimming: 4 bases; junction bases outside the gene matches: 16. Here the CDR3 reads CASSPGPFTLAGYNEQFF. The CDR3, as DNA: TGTGCCAGCAGCCCCGGCCCCTTCACTCTAGCGGGTTACAATGAGCAGTTCTTC.

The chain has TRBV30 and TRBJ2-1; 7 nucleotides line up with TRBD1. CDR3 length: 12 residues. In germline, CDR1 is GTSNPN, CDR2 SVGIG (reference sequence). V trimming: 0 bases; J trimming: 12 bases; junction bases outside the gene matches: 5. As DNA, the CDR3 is TGTGCCTGGAGTGTACAGGGGCCGGTGCAGTTCTTC. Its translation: CAWSVQGPVQFF.

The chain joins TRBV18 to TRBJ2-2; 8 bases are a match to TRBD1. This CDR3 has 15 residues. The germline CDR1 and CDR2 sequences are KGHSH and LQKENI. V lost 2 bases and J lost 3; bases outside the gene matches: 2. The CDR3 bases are TGTGCCAGCTCACCAGGGACAGGTTACACCGGGGAGCTGTTTTTT. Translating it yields CASSPGTGYTGELFF.

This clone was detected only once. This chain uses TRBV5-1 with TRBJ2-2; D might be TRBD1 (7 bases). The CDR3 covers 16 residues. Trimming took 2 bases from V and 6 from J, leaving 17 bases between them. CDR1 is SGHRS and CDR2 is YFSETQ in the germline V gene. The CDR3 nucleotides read TGCGCCAGCAGCTTTCAGGTCACAGGGGAGGCCGGGGAGCTGTTTTTT. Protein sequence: CASSFQVTGEAGELFF. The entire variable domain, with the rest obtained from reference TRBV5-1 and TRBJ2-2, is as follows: KAGVTQTPRYLIKTRGQQVTLSCSPISGHRSVSWYQQTPGQGLQFLFEYFSETQRNKGNFPGRFSGRQFSNSRSEMNVSTLELGDSALYLCASSFQVTGEAGELFFGEGSRLTVL.

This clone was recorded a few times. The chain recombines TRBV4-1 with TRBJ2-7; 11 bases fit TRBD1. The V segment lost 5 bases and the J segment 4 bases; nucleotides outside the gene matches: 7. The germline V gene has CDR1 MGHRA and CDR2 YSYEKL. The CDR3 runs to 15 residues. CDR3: CASSTRTGGPYEQYF. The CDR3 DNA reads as TGCGCCAGCAGCACCCGGACAGGGGGCCCGTACGAGCAGTACTTC.

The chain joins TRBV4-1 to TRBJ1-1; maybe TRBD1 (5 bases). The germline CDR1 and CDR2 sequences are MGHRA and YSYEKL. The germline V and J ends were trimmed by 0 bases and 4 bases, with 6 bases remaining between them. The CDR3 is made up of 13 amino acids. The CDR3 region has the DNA TGCGCCAGCAGCCAAGAGGGGGGCACTGAAGCTTTCTTT. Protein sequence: CASSQEGGTEAFF.

CDR3 nucleotide sequence: TGTGCCAGCAGCTTAACAGGGGGGAACGAGCAGTACTTC. Translation gives CASSLTGGNEQYF. The genes are TRBV11-2 and TRBJ2-7, with TRBD1 identical over 8 bases. The junction had 2 bases not matched to a gene; V was cut back by 2 bases and J by 5 bases. The germline gives CDR1 SGHAT, CDR2 FQNNGV. The length of the CDR3 is 13 residues.

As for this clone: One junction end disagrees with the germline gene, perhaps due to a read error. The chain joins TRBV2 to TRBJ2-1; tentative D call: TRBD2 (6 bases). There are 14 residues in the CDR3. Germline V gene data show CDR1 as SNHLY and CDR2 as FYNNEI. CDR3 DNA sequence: TGTGCCAGCACTGAACGACTAGCCTACAATGAGCAGTTCTTC. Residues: CASTERLAYNEQFF. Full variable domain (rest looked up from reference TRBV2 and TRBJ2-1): EPEVTQTPSHQVTQMGQEVILRCVPISNHLYFYWYRQILGQKVEFLVSFYNNEISEKSEIFDDQFSVERPDGSNFTLKIRSTKLEDSAMYFCASTERLAYNEQFFGPGTRLTVL.

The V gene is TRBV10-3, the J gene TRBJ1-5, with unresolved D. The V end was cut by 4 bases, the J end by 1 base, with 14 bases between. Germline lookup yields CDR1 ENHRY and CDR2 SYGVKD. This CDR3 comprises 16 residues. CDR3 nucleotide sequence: TGTGCCATCAGTGGATCGGGATCCCCGAGCAATCAGCCCCAGCATTTT. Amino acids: CAISGSGSPSNQPQHF.